This T cell receptor (beta chain) was identified during a study of shared clonotypes between healthy human individuals. Overall study results and limits: Large depth notwithstanding, sorted-subset sequencing proved incomplete by rarefaction. It was observed that approximately 5% of naive CD4 clonotypes were shared across a handful of donors. Specimens sampled were limited to blood, with tissue repertoires likely differing.

For sorted subsets, approximately 0.2 ug DNA per replicate equaled about 30,000 T cell genomes. Some clones are missing from TCRdb's copy, which holds only in-frame ones; the method was immunoSEQ multiplex PCR. This sample has fewer than 1.8 million clones, with roughly 98.5% found just once. On this clone: Its antigen is not identified.

The TCR originated in a man aged 30-40 years in good health. Sequencing was carried out using naive CD4+ T cells sorted from blood. Subset meaning: CD45RA+ positively selected.

CDR3 loop: CASSEGGSEQFF. Written as DNA, the CDR3 is TGTGCCAGCAGTGAAGGAGGGTCTGAGCAGTTCTTC. This chain uses TRBV2 with TRBJ2-1, with D perhaps matching TRBD2 (5 bases). This CDR3 contains 12 residues. Deletions cut 1 base from V and 9 bases from J, with 7 bases between. Germline CDR1 SNHLY, CDR2 FYNNEI.